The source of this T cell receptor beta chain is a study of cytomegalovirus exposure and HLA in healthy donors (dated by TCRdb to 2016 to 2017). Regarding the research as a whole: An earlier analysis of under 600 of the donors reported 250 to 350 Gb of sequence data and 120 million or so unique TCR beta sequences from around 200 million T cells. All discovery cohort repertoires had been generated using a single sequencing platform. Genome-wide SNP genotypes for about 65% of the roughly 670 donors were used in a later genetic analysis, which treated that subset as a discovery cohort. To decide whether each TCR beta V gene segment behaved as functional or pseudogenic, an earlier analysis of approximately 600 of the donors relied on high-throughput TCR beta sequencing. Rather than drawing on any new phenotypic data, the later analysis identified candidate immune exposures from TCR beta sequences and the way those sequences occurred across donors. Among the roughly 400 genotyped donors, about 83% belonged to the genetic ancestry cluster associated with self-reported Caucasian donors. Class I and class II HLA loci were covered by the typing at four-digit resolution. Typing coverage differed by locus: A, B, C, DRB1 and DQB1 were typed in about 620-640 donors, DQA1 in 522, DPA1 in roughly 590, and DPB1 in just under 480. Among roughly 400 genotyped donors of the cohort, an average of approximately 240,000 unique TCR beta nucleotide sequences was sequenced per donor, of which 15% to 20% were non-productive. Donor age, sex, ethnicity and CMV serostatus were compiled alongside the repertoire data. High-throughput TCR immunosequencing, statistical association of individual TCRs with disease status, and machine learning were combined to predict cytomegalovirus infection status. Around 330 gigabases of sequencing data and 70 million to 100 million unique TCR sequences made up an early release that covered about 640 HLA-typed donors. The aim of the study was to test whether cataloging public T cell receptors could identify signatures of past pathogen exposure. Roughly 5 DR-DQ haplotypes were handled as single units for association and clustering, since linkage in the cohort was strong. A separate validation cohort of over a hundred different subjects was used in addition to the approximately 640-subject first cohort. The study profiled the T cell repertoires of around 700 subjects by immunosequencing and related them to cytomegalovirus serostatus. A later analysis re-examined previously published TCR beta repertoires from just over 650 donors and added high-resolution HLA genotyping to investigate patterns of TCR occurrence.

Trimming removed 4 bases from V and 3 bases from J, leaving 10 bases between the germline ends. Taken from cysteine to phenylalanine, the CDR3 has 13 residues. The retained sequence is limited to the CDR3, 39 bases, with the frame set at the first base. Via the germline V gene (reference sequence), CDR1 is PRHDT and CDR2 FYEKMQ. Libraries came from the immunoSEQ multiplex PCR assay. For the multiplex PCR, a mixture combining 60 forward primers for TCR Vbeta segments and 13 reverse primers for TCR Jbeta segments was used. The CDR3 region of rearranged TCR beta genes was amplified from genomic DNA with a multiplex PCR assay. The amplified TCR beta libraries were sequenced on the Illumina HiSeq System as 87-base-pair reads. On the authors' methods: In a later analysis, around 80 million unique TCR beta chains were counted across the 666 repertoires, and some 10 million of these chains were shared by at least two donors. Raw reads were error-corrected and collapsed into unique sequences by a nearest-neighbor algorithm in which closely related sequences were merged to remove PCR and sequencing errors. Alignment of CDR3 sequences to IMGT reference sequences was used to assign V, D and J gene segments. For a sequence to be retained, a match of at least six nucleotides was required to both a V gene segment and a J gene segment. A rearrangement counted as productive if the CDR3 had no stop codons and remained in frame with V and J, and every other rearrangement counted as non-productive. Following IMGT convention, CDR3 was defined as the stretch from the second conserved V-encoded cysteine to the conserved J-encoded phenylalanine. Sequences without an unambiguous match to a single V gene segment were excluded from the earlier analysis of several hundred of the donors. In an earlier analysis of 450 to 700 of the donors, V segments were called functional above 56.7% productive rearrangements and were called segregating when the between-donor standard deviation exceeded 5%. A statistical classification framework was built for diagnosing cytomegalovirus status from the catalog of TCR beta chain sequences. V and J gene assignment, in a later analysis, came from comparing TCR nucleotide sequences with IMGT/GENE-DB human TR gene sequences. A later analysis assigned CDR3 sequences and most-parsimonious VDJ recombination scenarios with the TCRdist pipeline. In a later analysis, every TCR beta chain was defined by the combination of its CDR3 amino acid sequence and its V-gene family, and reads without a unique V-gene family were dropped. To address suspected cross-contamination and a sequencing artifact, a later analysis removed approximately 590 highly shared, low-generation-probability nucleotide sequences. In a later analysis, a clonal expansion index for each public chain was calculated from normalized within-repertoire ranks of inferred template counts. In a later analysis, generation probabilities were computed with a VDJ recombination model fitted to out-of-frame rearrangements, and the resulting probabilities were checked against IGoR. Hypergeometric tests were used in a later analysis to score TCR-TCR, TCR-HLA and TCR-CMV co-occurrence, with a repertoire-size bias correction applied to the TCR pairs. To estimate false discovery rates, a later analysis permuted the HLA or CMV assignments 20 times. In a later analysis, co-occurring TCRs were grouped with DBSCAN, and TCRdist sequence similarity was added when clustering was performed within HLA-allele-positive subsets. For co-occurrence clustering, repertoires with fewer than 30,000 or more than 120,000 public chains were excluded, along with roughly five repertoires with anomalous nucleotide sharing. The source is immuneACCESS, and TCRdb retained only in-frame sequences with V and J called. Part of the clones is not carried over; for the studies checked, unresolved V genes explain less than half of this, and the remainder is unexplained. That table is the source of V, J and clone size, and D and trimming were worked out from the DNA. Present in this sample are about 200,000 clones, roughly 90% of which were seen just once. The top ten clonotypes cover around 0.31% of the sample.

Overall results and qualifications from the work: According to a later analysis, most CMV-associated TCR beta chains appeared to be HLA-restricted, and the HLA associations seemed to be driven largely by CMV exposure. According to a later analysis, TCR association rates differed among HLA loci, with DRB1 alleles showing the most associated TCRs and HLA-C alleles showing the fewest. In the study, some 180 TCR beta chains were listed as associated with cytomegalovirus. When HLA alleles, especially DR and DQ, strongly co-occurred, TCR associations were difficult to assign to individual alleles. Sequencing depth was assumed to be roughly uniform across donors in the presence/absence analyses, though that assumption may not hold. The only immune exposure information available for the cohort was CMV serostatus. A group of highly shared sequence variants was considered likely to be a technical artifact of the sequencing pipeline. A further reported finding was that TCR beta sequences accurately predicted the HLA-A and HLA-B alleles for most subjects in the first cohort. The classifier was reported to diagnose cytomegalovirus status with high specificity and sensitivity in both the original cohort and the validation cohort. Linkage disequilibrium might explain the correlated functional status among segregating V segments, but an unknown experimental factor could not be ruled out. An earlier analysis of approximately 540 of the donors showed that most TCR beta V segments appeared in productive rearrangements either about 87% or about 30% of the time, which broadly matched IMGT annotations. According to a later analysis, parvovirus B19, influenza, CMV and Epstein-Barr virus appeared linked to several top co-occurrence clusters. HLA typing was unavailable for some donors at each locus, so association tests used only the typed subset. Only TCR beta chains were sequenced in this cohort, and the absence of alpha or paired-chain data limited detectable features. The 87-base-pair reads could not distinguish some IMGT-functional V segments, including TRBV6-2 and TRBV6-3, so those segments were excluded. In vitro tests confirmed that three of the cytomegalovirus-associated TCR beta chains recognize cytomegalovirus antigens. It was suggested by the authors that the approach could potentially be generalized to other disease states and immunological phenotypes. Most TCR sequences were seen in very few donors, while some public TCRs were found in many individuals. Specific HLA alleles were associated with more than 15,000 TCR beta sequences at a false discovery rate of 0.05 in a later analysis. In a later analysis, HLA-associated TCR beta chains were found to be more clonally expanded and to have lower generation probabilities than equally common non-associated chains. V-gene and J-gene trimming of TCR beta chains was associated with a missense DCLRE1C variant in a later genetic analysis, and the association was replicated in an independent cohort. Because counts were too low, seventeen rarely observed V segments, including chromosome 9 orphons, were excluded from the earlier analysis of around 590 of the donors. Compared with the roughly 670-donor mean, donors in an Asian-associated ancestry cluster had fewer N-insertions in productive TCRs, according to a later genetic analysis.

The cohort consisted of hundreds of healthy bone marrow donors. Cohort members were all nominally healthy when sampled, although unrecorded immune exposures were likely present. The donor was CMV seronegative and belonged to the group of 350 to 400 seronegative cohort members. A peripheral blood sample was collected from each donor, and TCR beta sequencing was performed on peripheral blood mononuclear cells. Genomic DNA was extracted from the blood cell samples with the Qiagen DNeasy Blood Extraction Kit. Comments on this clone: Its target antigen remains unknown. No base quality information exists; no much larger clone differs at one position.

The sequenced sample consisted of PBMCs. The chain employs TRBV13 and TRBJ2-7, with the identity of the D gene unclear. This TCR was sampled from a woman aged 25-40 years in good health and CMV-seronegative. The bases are TGTGCCAGCAGCTCCCCTAACCACTACGAGCAGTACTTC. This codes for CASSSPNHYEQYF.